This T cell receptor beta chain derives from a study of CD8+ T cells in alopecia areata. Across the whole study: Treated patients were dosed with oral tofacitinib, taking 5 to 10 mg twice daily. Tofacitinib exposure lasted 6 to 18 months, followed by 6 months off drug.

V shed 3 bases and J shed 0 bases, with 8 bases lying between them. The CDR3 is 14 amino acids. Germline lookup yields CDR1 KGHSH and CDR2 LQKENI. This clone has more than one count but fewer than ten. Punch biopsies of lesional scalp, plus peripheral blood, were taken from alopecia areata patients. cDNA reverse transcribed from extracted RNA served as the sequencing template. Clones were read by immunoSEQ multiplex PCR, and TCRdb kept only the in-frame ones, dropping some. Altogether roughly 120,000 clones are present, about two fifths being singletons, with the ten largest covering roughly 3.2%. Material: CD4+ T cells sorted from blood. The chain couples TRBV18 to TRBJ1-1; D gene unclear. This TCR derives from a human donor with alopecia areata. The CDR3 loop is CASSPRGMNTEAFF. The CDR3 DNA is TGTGCCAGCTCACCCCGCGGGATGAACACTGAAGCTTTCTTT.